Described below is a single T cell receptor beta chain sequence and its context. This CDR3 is 15 amino acids long. V gave up 0 bases and J gave up 4 bases; unmatched junction bases: 4. Germline lookup yields CDR1 SGDLS and CDR2 YYNGEE. The data derive from a study of T cells in Graves' hyperthyroidism and ophthalmopathy. The PBMCs were taken from less than 11 ml of fresh peripheral blood. The investigators amplified TCR beta CDR3 regions from RNA transcripts. TCR CDR3 regions were first amplified by RT-PCR with HTBI primers. TCRdb ran MiXCR on the multiplex PCR reads and lists one entry per CDR3 protein. The table records some 490,000 distinct CDR3 sequences, roughly 22% of them present only once.

The sequenced sample consisted of blood. The TCR comes from a woman between 65 and 79 years old with Graves' ophthalmopathy. The chain carries TRBV9 and TRBJ2-1; 7 bases fit TRBD2. The CDR3 reads CASSVELAEYNEQFF. The CDR3 coding sequence is TGTGCCAGCAGCGTAGAGCTAGCGGAATACAATGAGCAGTTCTTC. Using reference TRBV9 and TRBJ2-1 for the parts outside the CDR3, the full variable domain is DSGVTQTPKHLITATGQRVTLRCSPRSGDLSVYWYQQSLDQGLQFLIQYYNGEERAKGNILERFSAQQFPDLHSELNLSSLELGDSALYFCASSVELAEYNEQFFGPGTRLTVL.